The T cell receptor beta chain described here comes from a study of siplizumab effects on memory and regulatory T cells. Study-wide points: Under siplizumab, an average around 69% of mappable alloreactive CD4+ clones were Treg-derived, compared with 25% to 30% in controls. Assignment of a naive or memory phenotype failed for roughly 75-96% of the proliferating CD4+ or CD8+ clones. Alloreactive sequences traceable to unstimulated CD4+ memory cells declined significantly under siplizumab. Naive T cells looked more diverse than memory cells, and they looked like major contributors to the alloresponse.

V was pared by 8 bases and J by 5 bases, with 14 bases between. The CDR3 length is 13 residues. CDR1 is SEHNR and CDR2 is FQNEAQ in the germline V gene (reference sequence). Turning to this clone: The antigen is unknown.

Clones were read by immunoSEQ multiplex PCR, and TCRdb kept only the in-frame ones, dropping some. The table has roughly 120,000 clones, about 90% seen once. Sequencing was performed on Tregs sorted from blood. The chain carries TRBV7-9 and TRBJ2-3, with D maybe TRBD2 (6 bases). The source of this sequence is a human donor in good health. The CDR3 nucleotides are TGTGCCAGCGGACATTTTAGCGGAGATACGCAGTATTTT. Its protein is CASGHFSGDTQYF.